In its sample, the clone carrying this T cell receptor (beta chain) was seen a few times. Other DNA sequences within the sample encode an identical CDR3. Trimming pared 4 bases from V and 4 bases from J, leaving 10 bases between. The CDR3 has 13 amino acids. CDR1 is SEHNR, CDR2 FQNEAQ, per germline (reference sequence). TCRdb keeps only in-frame clones here, not all; method: immunoSEQ multiplex PCR. Altogether roughly 100,000 clones are present, 70% to 90% being singletons, with the ten largest covering over 2.5%. This record belongs to a study of blood T cell repertoires in COVID-19. The overall study: From the United States, Italy and Spain came samples of acute and convalescent COVID-19. From T cells, B-cell-depleted T cells, or PBMCs came the material, which was cDNA or gDNA.

The receptor's source is a man aged 50 to 60 with active or convalescent COVID-19. Sequencing was performed on peripheral blood. The rearrangement joins TRBV7-9 to TRBJ1-1; a weak D match, TRBD1 (5 bases). The CDR3 loop reads CASSYTGGTEAFF. The CDR3 region has the DNA TGTGCCAGCAGCTATACCGGGGGCACTGAAGCTTTCTTT.